Listed here are 5 T cell receptor beta chains from one sample, sequenced in a study of CD8 T cells in ankylosing spondylitis. Regarding the study as a whole: In ankylosing spondylitis blood, a motif of eight highly homologous TCR beta variants appeared characteristic.

Their cognate antigens are unknown. One entry per CDR3 protein results from TCRdb running MiXCR on the 5' RACE reads. The data contain about 330,000 distinct CDR3 sequences, approximately 8% of them singletons. Sequencing was carried out using blood, either unsorted or a sorted T cell fraction (not recorded which). All receptors derive from a male donor with ankylosing spondylitis.

This clonotype was observed a few times. V usage is TRBV27 and J usage is TRBJ1-1, with D possibly being TRBD1 (6 bases). CDR3 length: 15 residues. Looked up from germline, CDR1 is MNHEY and CDR2 is SMNVEV (reference sequence). With 5 bases removed from V and 4 bases from J, the gap between germline ends came to 17 bases. In DNA, the CDR3 is TGTGCCAGCAGTCTCGGACAGCATAAGGGCACTGAAGCTTTCTTT. It is translated as CASSLGQHKGTEAFF.

This clonotype appeared many times. The chain is built from TRBV5-1 and TRBJ2-2; possible D gene TRBD1, 6 bases. The CDR3 length is 15 residues. From germline, CDR1 is SGHRS and CDR2 YFSETQ. V lost 2 bases and J lost 3, with 11 bases in between. Here the CDR3 DNA reads TGCGCCAGCAGCTTCGCAGGGGTGGACACCGGGGAGCTGTTTTTT. Translating it yields CASSFAGVDTGELFF.

The chain carries TRBV24-1 and TRBJ2-1; possibly TRBD1 for D (5 bases). V was clipped by 1 base and J by 4 bases, with 7 bases between them. CDR1 and CDR2 (germline): KGHDR, SFDVKD. The CDR3 loop spans 14 amino acids. CDR3 nucleotide sequence: TGTGCCACCAGTGATTTTGGGGCATACAATGAGCAGTTCTTC. It encodes CATSDFGAYNEQFF.

This clonotype was found a few times. The chain joins TRBV18 to TRBJ2-1; D call uncertain. The V gene's germline CDR1 is KGHSH and CDR2 LQKENI. This CDR3 has 18 amino acids. Trimming left V 5 bases short and J 6 bases short, with 26 bases between. CDR3 nucleotide sequence: TGTGCCAGCTCAGGGTTCGTCCAACTTGGTGGGGTTTCCAATGAGCAGTTCTTC. It codes for CASSGFVQLGGVSNEQFF.

V is TRBV29-1 and J is TRBJ2-7; D gene uncertain. CDR3 length equals 13 residues. Deletions cut 4 bases from V and 0 bases from J, with 10 bases between. Germline CDR1 SQVTM, CDR2 ANQGSEA. The CDR3 nucleotides are TGCAGCGTTGTAATGGCCAACTCCTACGAGCAGTACTTC. Translated, it gives CSVVMANSYEQYF.